One T cell receptor beta chain is described in this entry. As yet, its antigen is unknown. Germline CDR1 reads ENHRY; CDR2 reads SYGVKD. The CDR3 is 14 residues long. The junction had 6 bases not matched to a gene; V was cut back by 10 bases and J by 6 bases. The record originates from a study of CD8 T cells in ankylosing spondylitis. Quantitative 5'-RACE was performed with molecular barcodes, and it yielded the TCR beta libraries. TCRdb used MiXCR to reprocess the 5' RACE reads, holding one entry per CDR3 protein. The profile shows about 310,000 distinct CDR3 sequences, less than 25% of them singletons. Study results and caveats: There were earlier reports of some motif variants in reactive arthritis synovial fluid and blood. Disease-linked clones were found to be CD8+ and relatively rare in peripheral blood.

Sequencing was performed on blood, either unsorted or a sorted T cell fraction (not recorded which). The receptor was derived from a female donor with ankylosing spondylitis or in good health (not recorded which). This chain links TRBV10-3 with TRBJ1-6; 10 bases are shared with TRBD1. CDR3 sequence: CASGGQGRNSPLHF. The CDR3 region has the DNA TGTGCCAGCGGGGGACAGGGGCGTAATTCACCCCTCCACTTT.